Listed below are T cell receptor beta chains from one sample, sequenced in a study of PD-1 blockade in classical Hodgkin lymphoma. Sequencing was performed with immunoSEQ multiplex PCR; in TCRdb, only in-frame clones are kept and a portion is missing. The sample includes roughly 42,000 clones, over 55% of them seen just once. Sequences were derived from peripheral blood mononuclear cells (PBMCs), sampled at baseline. These receptors originate from a human donor with classical Hodgkin lymphoma. The CDR3 runs from the conserved cysteine through the conserved F or W. The D gene is left open where the match is weak. Size values are once, few and many counts, or a class for expanded clones, and some rows have none.

cdr3_nt: TGTGCCATCAATTCTCTAGCGGAAGATACGCAGTATTTT
cdr3_aa: CAINSLAEDTQYF
d_call: TRBD2
clone_size: once
j_call: TRBJ2-3
v_call: TRBV10-3

cdr3_nt: TGTGCCAGCAGCTTGTGGGGCGGGTGGGCAGATACGCAGTATTTT
cdr3_aa: CASSLWGGWADTQYF
d_call: .
clone_size: .
j_call: TRBJ2-3
v_call: TRBV5-6

cdr3_nt: TGTGCCATCAGTGTTCTTATGTACGAGCAGTACTTC
cdr3_aa: CAISVLMYEQYF
d_call: .
clone_size: .
j_call: TRBJ2-7
v_call: TRBV10-3

cdr3_nt: TGTGCCAGCAGCGCCGGGGGGGCGCTATTGAACACTGAAGCTTTCTTT
cdr3_aa: CASSAGGALLNTEAFF
d_call: .
clone_size: .
j_call: TRBJ1-1
v_call: TRBV9

cdr3_nt: TGTGCCAGCAGCGTAGAAGTCAGGACCGAAGCTTTCTTT
cdr3_aa: CASSVEVRTEAFF
d_call: .
clone_size: .
j_call: TRBJ1-1
v_call: TRBV9

cdr3_nt: TGTGCCAGCAGTCCGGTCGGGACAGGTTACGAGCAGTACTTC
cdr3_aa: CASSPVGTGYEQYF
d_call: TRBD1
clone_size: .
j_call: TRBJ2-7
v_call: TRBV28

cdr3_nt: TGTGCCAGCAGTCTTTCTACAGGGCGCGGCTATGGCTACACCTTC
cdr3_aa: CASSLSTGRGYGYTF
d_call: .
clone_size: many
j_call: TRBJ1-2
v_call: TRBV25-1

cdr3_nt: TGTGCCAGCAGCATTGGGGGGAACACTGAAGCTTTCTTT
cdr3_aa: CASSIGGNTEAFF
d_call: .
clone_size: few
j_call: TRBJ1-1
v_call: TRBV7-9

cdr3_nt: TGTGCCAGCACAGGGGAGACAGGGGCGTACCCGCGGGGTGAAAAACTGTTTTTT
cdr3_aa: CASTGETGAYPRGEKLFF
d_call: TRBD1
clone_size: .
j_call: TRBJ1-4
v_call: TRBV5-6

cdr3_nt: TGTGCCAAAGCCCCTAGACAGGGAGCTTTCTTT
cdr3_aa: CAKAPRQGAFF
d_call: .
clone_size: .
j_call: TRBJ1-1
v_call: TRBV21-1

cdr3_nt: TGTGCCAGCAGTTTAAGTCGGACAGGGAGGTCACCCCTCCACTTT
cdr3_aa: CASSLSRTGRSPLHF
d_call: TRBD1
clone_size: .
j_call: TRBJ1-6
v_call: TRBV28

cdr3_nt: TGTGCCAGCAGCGTAGCTGGGTGGGCTAGCGGTAGTCAAGAGACCCAGTACTTC
cdr3_aa: CASSVAGWASGSQETQYF
d_call: TRBD2
clone_size: .
j_call: TRBJ2-5
v_call: TRBV9

cdr3_nt: TGTGCCAGCGCAGCGGGTAACACCGGGGAGCTGTTTTTT
cdr3_aa: CASAAGNTGELFF
d_call: .
clone_size: .
j_call: TRBJ2-2
v_call: TRBV9

cdr3_nt: TGTGCCAGCAGTTTCGCGGGGTGGGGGGTGTACCCCTACGAGCAGTACTTC
cdr3_aa: CASSFAGWGVYPYEQYF
d_call: .
clone_size: few
j_call: TRBJ2-7
v_call: TRBV27

cdr3_nt: TGTGCCAGCAGTAACGGACGGGATAGGGGGTCGATTGAAGCTTTCTTT
cdr3_aa: CASSNGRDRGSIEAFF
d_call: .
clone_size: .
j_call: TRBJ1-1
v_call: TRBV21-1

cdr3_nt: TGCGCCAGCAGCCAAGATTTGGGGAACTATGGCTACACCTTC
cdr3_aa: CASSQDLGNYGYTF
d_call: .
clone_size: medium-sized
j_call: TRBJ1-2
v_call: TRBV4-1

cdr3_nt: TGTGCCAGCAGGCCTCCTTCTGACAGGGGGACCCAGTACTTC
cdr3_aa: CASRPPSDRGTQYF
d_call: TRBD1
clone_size: .
j_call: TRBJ2-5
v_call: TRBV7-9

cdr3_nt: TGTGCCAGCAGCCTCGGGACAGGGAAGCCTTACGAGCAGTACTTC
cdr3_aa: CASSLGTGKPYEQYF
d_call: TRBD1
clone_size: few
j_call: TRBJ2-7
v_call: TRBV9

cdr3_nt: TGTGCCAGCAGCGGCAGGGAGGGGATCTACAATGAGCAGTTCTTC
cdr3_aa: CASSGREGIYNEQFF
d_call: TRBD2
clone_size: .
j_call: TRBJ2-1
v_call: TRBV9

cdr3_nt: TGTGCCAGCAGAGGGGGCTCCCTCCACTTT
cdr3_aa: CASRGGSLHF
d_call: TRBD1
clone_size: .
j_call: TRBJ1-6
v_call: TRBV6-5

cdr3_nt: TGTGCCAGCAGTTTACAGGGACAGTCCCTTGGAGAGCAGTTCTTC
cdr3_aa: CASSLQGQSLGEQFF
d_call: TRBD1
clone_size: .
j_call: TRBJ2-1
v_call: TRBV6-5

cdr3_nt: TGTGCCAGCAGCTTAGGAGGGGACACGTACTTC
cdr3_aa: CASSLGGDTYF
d_call: .
clone_size: .
j_call: TRBJ2-7
v_call: TRBV11-1

cdr3_nt: TGTGCCAGCAGTTCGGACAGGATCTATGGCTACACCTTC
cdr3_aa: CASSSDRIYGYTF
d_call: TRBD1
clone_size: .
j_call: TRBJ1-2
v_call: TRBV28

cdr3_nt: TGTGCCAGCAGCTCAACCCTAGCGGGGGGGCCCCGGGAGCAGTTCTTC
cdr3_aa: CASSSTLAGGPREQFF
d_call: TRBD2
clone_size: .
j_call: TRBJ2-1
v_call: TRBV7-9

cdr3_nt: TGTGCCAGTCGCAGGGGGGTAAATCAGCCCCAGCATTTT
cdr3_aa: CASRRGVNQPQHF
d_call: TRBD1
clone_size: .
j_call: TRBJ1-5
v_call: TRBV6-5

cdr3_nt: TGCAGCGTAGGGACTAGCGGGGGGGTTGAGACCCAGTACTTC
cdr3_aa: CSVGTSGGVETQYF
d_call: TRBD2
clone_size: .
j_call: TRBJ2-5
v_call: TRBV29-1

cdr3_nt: TGTGCCAGCAGCATTCCTAGCCCGAATTACAATGAGCAGTTCTTC
cdr3_aa: CASSIPSPNYNEQFF
d_call: .
clone_size: .
j_call: TRBJ2-1
v_call: TRBV7-9

cdr3_nt: TGTGCCAGCAGCGTAGACGGGACAGGGATCTACGAGCAGTACTTC
cdr3_aa: CASSVDGTGIYEQYF
d_call: TRBD1
clone_size: .
j_call: TRBJ2-7
v_call: TRBV9

cdr3_nt: TGCAGCGTTGGGGGGGGAGATACGCAGTATTTT
cdr3_aa: CSVGGGDTQYF
d_call: TRBD2
clone_size: .
j_call: TRBJ2-3
v_call: TRBV29-1

cdr3_nt: TGTGCCAGCAGCCCATTAGGGCAGCGAGAATACAATGAGCAGTTCTTC
cdr3_aa: CASSPLGQREYNEQFF
d_call: .
clone_size: .
j_call: TRBJ2-1
v_call: TRBV13

cdr3_nt: TGTGCCAGCAGTTTTGGGGGGACTGAAGCTTTCTTT
cdr3_aa: CASSFGGTEAFF
d_call: .
clone_size: few
j_call: TRBJ1-1
v_call: TRBV28

cdr3_nt: TGTGCCAGCAGCGTAGAAAGTAGCGGGAACACCCTCTCCTACGAGCAGTACTTC
cdr3_aa: CASSVESSGNTLSYEQYF
d_call: TRBD2
clone_size: .
j_call: TRBJ2-7
v_call: TRBV9

cdr3_nt: TGCAGCGTTACGGCAGGGGCCACCTACGAGCAGTACTTC
cdr3_aa: CSVTAGATYEQYF
d_call: .
clone_size: .
j_call: TRBJ2-7
v_call: TRBV29-1

cdr3_nt: TGTGCCAGCAGCTTCCCGGGACTAGCGGAAATCACAGATACGCAGTATTTT
cdr3_aa: CASSFPGLAEITDTQYF
d_call: TRBD2
clone_size: few
j_call: TRBJ2-3
v_call: TRBV7-9

cdr3_nt: TGCGCCAGCAGCCAACTACTAGCGGGAGCTGAAGATACGCAGTATTTT
cdr3_aa: CASSQLLAGAEDTQYF
d_call: TRBD2
clone_size: few
j_call: TRBJ2-3
v_call: TRBV4-1

cdr3_nt: TGCAGCGTCGCTGAAGGGGTTCTGGGCAATCAGCCCCAGCATTTT
cdr3_aa: CSVAEGVLGNQPQHF
d_call: .
clone_size: few
j_call: TRBJ1-5
v_call: TRBV29-1

cdr3_nt: TGTGCTAGTGGCAGGGGGCGGGCGGACACCGGGGAGCTGTTTTTT
cdr3_aa: CASGRGRADTGELFF
d_call: TRBD1
clone_size: .
j_call: TRBJ2-2
v_call: TRBV12-5

cdr3_nt: TGTGCCAGCAGCGAGGACAGGGGGCCCTCCCTTGCAACTAATGAAAAACTGTTTTTT
cdr3_aa: CASSEDRGPSLATNEKLFF
d_call: TRBD1
clone_size: .
j_call: TRBJ1-4
v_call: TRBV9

cdr3_nt: TGTGCCAGCAGTTCCCCACAGGGTGAGCATCAGCCCCAGCATTTT
cdr3_aa: CASSSPQGEHQPQHF
d_call: .
clone_size: .
j_call: TRBJ1-5
v_call: TRBV28

cdr3_nt: TGTGCCTGGAACAGACAGGTTAATCAGCCCCAGCATTTT
cdr3_aa: CAWNRQVNQPQHF
d_call: .
clone_size: .
j_call: TRBJ1-5
v_call: TRBV30

cdr3_nt: TGTGCCAGAAGCCGGACTGTTAGCAATCAGCCCCAGCATTTT
cdr3_aa: CARSRTVSNQPQHF
d_call: .
clone_size: many
j_call: TRBJ1-5
v_call: TRBV5-3

cdr3_nt: TGTGCCAGCAGTGAAGGACTAGCGGGAGTGGGCGAGCAGTACTTC
cdr3_aa: CASSEGLAGVGEQYF
d_call: TRBD2
clone_size: once
j_call: TRBJ2-7
v_call: TRBV6-1

cdr3_nt: TGTGCCAGCAGCCTCCTTTCCGGGACAGGGAATTACGAGCAGTACTTC
cdr3_aa: CASSLLSGTGNYEQYF
d_call: TRBD1
clone_size: once
j_call: TRBJ2-7
v_call: TRBV4-2

cdr3_nt: TGTGCCACCAGCAGAGAGCGAATGAGGGGGGAGCAGTACTTC
cdr3_aa: CATSRERMRGEQYF
d_call: .
clone_size: few
j_call: TRBJ2-7
v_call: TRBV15

cdr3_nt: TGTGCCAGCAGCTTGGTAGGGGCCGAGCAGTACTTC
cdr3_aa: CASSLVGAEQYF
d_call: .
clone_size: .
j_call: TRBJ2-7
v_call: TRBV5-6

cdr3_nt: TGTGCCAGCAGTGATCATACAGGGACAGTCAATTCACCCCTCCACTTT
cdr3_aa: CASSDHTGTVNSPLHF
d_call: TRBD1
clone_size: .
j_call: TRBJ1-6
v_call: TRBV25-1

cdr3_nt: TGTGCCAGTAGTACATTACCGGGACAGGGGTACCAAGAGACCCAGTACTTC
cdr3_aa: CASSTLPGQGYQETQYF
d_call: TRBD1
clone_size: .
j_call: TRBJ2-5
v_call: TRBV19